The source of this TCR beta chain is a study of technical replicates of blood from several donors (dated by TCRdb to between 2016 and 2019). Library preparation used the immunoSEQ multiplex PCR assay. TCRdb provides this immuneACCESS table in a form limited to in-frame rearrangements. Some clones are lacking; in checked studies, under half of them reflect an unresolved V gene, and why the rest are absent is not known. The table for this sample lists about 74,000 clones; over 90% of them were counted only once. The ten biggest clones cover roughly 0.26% of the sample. The CDR3, from cysteine to phenylalanine, totals 13 residues. Only the CDR3 portion is preserved as DNA: 39 bases, with reading frame beginning at the first base. At the junction V is shortened by 9 bases and J by 5 bases, with 16 bases in between. From the germline V gene, CDR1 is MDHEN and CDR2 is SYDVKM. A note on this clone: Its antigen is unknown. No base qualities exist here, and no much larger clone lies one base off it.

The sequence joins TRBV28 to TRBJ1-1; TRBD1 is a weak D gene call, 5 bases matching. This clonotype was obtained from a human donor in good health. Sequenced: T cells isolated from PBMCs. The DNA is as follows: TGTGCCAGTTCAATAGGGGAATGGACTGAAGCTTTCTTT. This gives the protein CASSIGEWTEAFF.